The 2 T cell receptor beta chains below all came from one sample that was sequenced in a study of blood T cell repertoires in COVID-19 (TCRdb year 2020). The library was built by means of the immunoSEQ multiplex PCR assay. Held by TCRdb, this immuneACCESS table contains in-frame sequences only and omits some clones. Under half of the omission traces to an unresolved V gene where checked; the cause of the rest is unknown. The sample contains about 200,000 clones, around 84% of them found a single time. Clones ranked in the top ten supply 13% of the sample. Sequencing was done on a sample of peripheral blood. Receptors originate from a human donor in a cohort sampled during active COVID-19.

This chain joins TRBV5-6 and TRBJ2-5, with a possible D match to TRBD2 (5 bases). V gave up 4 bases and J gave up 5 bases, with 12 bases separating them. Germline assignment: CDR1 SGHDT and CDR2 YYEEEE. The CDR3 contains 13 residues. The CDR3 DNA follows: TGTGCCAGCAGCCTCACTAGTGGGGAGACCCAGTACTTC. It yields the protein CASSLTSGETQYF. The variable domain in full, with the rest retrieved from reference TRBV5-6 and TRBJ2-5, is DAGVTQSPTHLIKTRGQQVTLRCSPKSGHDTVSWYQQALGQGPQFIFQYYEEEERQRGNFPDRFSGHQFPNYSSELNVNALLLGDSALYLCASSLTSGETQYFGPGTRLLVL.

The chain couples TRBV10-2 to TRBJ2-1; 7 bases agree with TRBD1. The J segment lost 5 bases and the V segment lost 4 bases, leaving 8 bases of the junction unmatched. The CDR3 is made up of 15 amino acids. The germline gives CDR1 WSHSY, CDR2 SAAADI. The CDR3 loop reads CASSGWDSLNNEQFF. The CDR3 DNA follows: TGCGCCAGCAGTGGCTGGGACAGCTTAAACAATGAGCAGTTCTTC.